The following is a T cell receptor beta chain sequence with its context. The antigen remains unidentified. The CDR3 loop spans 15 amino acids. The germline V gene encodes CDR1 SGDLS and CDR2 YYNGEE. V was pared by 4 bases and J by 5 bases, with 16 bases between. These data come from a study of CD8 T cells in Susac syndrome. Study summary: Active disease was present in over five of the sequenced Susac syndrome patients, and remission in 8 or 9. Patients with Susac syndrome were, at the time of blood collection, therapy-naive, maintained on corticosteroids, or maintained on intravenous immunoglobulin alone. Overall study findings and caveats: Susac-specific public clones found in total CD8+ repertoires numbered about 17, and those in CD8+ TEMRA repertoires numbered 4 to 6.

Random hexamers were used to reverse transcribe an amount of about 0.5 to 1 ug RNA. By means of immunoSEQ multiplex PCR, TCR beta CDR3 spanning 54 Vbeta and 13 Jbeta underwent amplification. A single record per CDR3 protein comes from TCRdb applying MiXCR to the immunoSEQ multiplex PCR reads. The sample includes 150,000 to 200,000 distinct CDR3 sequences, approximately 95% of them seen just once. The genes are TRBV9 and TRBJ2-1; D call uncertain. Specimen: CD8+ T cells from PBMCs. This TCR was recovered from a human donor with Susac syndrome. DNA for the CDR3: TGTGCCAGCAGCCCCCTGTCGGATCGTAACAATGAGCAGTTCTTC. This codes for CASSPLSDRNNEQFF.